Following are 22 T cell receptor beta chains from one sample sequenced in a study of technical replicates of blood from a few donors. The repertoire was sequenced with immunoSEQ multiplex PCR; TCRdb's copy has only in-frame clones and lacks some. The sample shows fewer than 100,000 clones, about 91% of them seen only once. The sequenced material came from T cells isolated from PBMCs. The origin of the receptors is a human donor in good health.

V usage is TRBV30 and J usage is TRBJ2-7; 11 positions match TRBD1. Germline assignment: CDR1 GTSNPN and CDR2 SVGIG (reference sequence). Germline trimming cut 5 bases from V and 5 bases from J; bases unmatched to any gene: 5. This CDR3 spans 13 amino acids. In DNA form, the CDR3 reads TGTGCCTGGGAGCGGGACAGGGGGGACGAGCAGTACTTC. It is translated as CAWERDRGDEQYF.

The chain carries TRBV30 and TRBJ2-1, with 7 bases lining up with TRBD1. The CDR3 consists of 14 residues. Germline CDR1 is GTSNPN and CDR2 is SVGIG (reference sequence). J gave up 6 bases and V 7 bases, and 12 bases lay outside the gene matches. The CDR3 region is CASSGQAASNEQFF. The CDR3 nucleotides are TGTGCCTCCTCCGGACAGGCAGCGAGCAATGAGCAGTTCTTC.

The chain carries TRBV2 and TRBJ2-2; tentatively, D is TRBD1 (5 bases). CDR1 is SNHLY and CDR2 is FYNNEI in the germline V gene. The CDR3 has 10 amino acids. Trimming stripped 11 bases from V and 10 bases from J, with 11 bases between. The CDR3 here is CAAKGLELFF. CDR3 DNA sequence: TGTGCCGCCAAGGGGCTGGAGCTGTTTTTT.

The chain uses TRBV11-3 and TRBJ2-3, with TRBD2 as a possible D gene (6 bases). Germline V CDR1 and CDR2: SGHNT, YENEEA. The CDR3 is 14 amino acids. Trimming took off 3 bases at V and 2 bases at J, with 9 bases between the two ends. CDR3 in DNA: TGTGCCAGCAGCTTTGGCGGGAACACAGATACGCAGTATTTT. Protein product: CASSFGGNTDTQYF.

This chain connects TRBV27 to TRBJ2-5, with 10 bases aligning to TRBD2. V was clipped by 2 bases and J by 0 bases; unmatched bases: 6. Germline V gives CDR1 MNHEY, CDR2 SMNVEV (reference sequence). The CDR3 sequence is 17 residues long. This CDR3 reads CASSLKGLAVYQETQYF. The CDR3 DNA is TGTGCCAGCAGTTTAAAAGGACTAGCGGTGTACCAAGAGACCCAGTACTTC.

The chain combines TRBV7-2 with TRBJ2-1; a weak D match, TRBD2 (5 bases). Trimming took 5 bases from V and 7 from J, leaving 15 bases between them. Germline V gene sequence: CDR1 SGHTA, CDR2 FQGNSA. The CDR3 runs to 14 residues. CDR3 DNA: TGTGCCAGCAGCAAACCCCCTAGCTTAAATGAGCAGTTCTTC. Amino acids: CASSKPPSLNEQFF. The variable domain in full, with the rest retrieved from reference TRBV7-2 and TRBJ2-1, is GAGVSQSPSNKVTEKGKDVELRCDPISGHTALYWYRQSLGQGLEFLIYFQGNSAPDKSGLPSDRFSAERTGGSVSTLTIQRTQQEDSAVYLCASSKPPSLNEQFFGPGTRLTVL.

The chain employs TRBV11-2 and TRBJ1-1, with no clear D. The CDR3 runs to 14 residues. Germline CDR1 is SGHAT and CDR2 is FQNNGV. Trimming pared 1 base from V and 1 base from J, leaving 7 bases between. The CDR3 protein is CASSLALSNTEAFF. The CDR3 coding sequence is TGTGCCAGCAGCTTAGCACTGTCGAACACTGAAGCTTTCTTT.

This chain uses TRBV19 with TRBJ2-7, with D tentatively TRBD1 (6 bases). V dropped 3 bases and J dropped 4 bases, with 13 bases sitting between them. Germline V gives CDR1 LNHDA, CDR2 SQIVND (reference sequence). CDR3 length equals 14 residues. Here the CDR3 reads CASSIGFQGYEQYF. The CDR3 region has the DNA TGTGCCAGTAGTATCGGGTTCCAGGGGTACGAGCAGTACTTC.

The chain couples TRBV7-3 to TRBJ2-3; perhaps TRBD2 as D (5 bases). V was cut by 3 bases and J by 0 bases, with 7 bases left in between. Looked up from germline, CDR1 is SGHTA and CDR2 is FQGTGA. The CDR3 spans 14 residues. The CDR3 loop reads CASSLSGSTDTQYF. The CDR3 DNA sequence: TGTGCCAGCAGCTTGAGCGGTAGCACAGATACGCAGTATTTT.

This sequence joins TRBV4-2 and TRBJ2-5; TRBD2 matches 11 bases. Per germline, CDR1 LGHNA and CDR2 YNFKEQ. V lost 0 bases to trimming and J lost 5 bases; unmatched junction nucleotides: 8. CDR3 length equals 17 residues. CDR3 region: CASSQEGVAGGHETQYF. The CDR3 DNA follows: TGTGCCAGCAGCCAAGAGGGTGTAGCGGGAGGGCATGAGACCCAGTACTTC.

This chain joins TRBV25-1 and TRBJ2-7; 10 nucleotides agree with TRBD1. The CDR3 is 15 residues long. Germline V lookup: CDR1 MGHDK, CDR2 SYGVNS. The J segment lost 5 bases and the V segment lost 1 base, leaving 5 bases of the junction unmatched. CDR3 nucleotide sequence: TGTGCCAGCAGTGAATTGGGGACAGGGGTCCACGAGCAGTACTTC. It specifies CASSELGTGVHEQYF.

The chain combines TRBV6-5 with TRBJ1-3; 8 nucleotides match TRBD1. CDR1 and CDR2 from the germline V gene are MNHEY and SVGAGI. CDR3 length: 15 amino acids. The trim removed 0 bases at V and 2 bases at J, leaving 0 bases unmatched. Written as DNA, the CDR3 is TGTGCCAGCAGTTACTCACAGGGGGCTGGAAACACCATATATTTT. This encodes CASSYSQGAGNTIYF.

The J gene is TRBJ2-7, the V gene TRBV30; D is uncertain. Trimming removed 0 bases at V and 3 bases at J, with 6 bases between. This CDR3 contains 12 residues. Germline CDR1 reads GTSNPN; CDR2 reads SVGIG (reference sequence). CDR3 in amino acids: CAWSVQHYEQYF. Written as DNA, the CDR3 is TGTGCCTGGAGTGTACAGCACTACGAGCAGTACTTC. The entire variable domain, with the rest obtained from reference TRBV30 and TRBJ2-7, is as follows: SQTIHQWPATLVQPVGSPLSLECTVEGTSNPNLYWYRQAAGRGLQLLFYSVGIGQISSEVPQNLSASRPQDRQFILSSKKLLLSDSGFYLCAWSVQHYEQYFGPGTRLTVT.

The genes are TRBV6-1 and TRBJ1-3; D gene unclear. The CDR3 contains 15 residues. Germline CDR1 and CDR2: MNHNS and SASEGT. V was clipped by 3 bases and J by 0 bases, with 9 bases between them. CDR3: CASSDSTASGNTIYF. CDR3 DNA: TGTGCCAGCAGTGATTCTACAGCCTCTGGAAACACCATATATTTT.

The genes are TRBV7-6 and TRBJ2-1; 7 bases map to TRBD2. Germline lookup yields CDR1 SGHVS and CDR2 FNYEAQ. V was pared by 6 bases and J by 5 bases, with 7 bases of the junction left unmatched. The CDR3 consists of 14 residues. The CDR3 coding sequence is TGTGCCAGCAGTTCCTTAGCGGGTGACAATGAGCAGTTCTTC. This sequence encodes CASSSLAGDNEQFF. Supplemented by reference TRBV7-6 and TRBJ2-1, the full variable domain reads GAGVSQSPRYKVTKRGQDVALRCDPISGHVSLYWYRQALGQGPEFLTYFNYEAQQDKSGLPNDRFSAERPEGSISTLTIQRTEQRDSAMYRCASSSLAGDNEQFFGPGTRLTVL.

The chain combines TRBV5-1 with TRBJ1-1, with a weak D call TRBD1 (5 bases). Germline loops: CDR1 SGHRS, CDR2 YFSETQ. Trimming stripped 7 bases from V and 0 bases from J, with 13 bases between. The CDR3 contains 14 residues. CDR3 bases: TGCGCCAGCTGCTCAGGGATCATGAACACTGAAGCTTTCTTT. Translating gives CASCSGIMNTEAFF.

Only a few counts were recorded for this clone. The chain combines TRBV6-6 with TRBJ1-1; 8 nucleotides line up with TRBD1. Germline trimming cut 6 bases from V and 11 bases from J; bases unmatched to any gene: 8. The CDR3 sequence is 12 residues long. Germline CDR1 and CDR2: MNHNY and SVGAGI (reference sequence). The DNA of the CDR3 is TGTGCCAGCAGAGACGGACAGGGAGCGGCTTTCTTT. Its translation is CASRDGQGAAFF.

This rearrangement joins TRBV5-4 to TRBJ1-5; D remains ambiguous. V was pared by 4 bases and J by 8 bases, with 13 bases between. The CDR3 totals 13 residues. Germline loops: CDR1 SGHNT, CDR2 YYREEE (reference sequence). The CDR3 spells CASSPTGREPQHF. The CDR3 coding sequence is TGTGCCAGCAGCCCGACGGGGAGGGAGCCCCAGCATTTT.

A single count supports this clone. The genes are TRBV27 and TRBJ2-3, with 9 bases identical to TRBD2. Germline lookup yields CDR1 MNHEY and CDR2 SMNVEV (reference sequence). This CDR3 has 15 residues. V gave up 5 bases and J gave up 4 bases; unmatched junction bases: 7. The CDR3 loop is CASSLLAGGADTQYF. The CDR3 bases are TGTGCCAGCAGTCTTTTGGCGGGAGGGGCAGATACGCAGTATTTT.

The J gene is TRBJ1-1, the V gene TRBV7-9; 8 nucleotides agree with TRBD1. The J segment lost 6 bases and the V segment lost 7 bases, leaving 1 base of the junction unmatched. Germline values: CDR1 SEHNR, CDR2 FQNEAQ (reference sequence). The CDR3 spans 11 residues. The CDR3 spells CASTTGAEAFF. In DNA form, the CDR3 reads TGTGCCAGCACGACAGGGGCTGAAGCTTTCTTT.

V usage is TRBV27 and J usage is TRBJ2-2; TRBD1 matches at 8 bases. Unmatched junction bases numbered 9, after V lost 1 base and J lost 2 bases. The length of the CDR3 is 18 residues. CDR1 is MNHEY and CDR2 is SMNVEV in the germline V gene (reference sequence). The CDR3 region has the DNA TGTGCCAGCAGTTTATGGTTCGGGACAGGCAAAAACACCGGGGAGCTGTTTTTT. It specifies CASSLWFGTGKNTGELFF.

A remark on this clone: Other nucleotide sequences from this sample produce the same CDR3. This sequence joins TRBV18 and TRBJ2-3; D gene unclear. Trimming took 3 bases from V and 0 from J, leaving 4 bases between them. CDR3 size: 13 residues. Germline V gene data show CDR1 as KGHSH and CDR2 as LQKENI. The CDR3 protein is CASSPPSTDTQYF. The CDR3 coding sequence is TGTGCCAGCTCACCCCCTAGCACAGATACGCAGTATTTT.